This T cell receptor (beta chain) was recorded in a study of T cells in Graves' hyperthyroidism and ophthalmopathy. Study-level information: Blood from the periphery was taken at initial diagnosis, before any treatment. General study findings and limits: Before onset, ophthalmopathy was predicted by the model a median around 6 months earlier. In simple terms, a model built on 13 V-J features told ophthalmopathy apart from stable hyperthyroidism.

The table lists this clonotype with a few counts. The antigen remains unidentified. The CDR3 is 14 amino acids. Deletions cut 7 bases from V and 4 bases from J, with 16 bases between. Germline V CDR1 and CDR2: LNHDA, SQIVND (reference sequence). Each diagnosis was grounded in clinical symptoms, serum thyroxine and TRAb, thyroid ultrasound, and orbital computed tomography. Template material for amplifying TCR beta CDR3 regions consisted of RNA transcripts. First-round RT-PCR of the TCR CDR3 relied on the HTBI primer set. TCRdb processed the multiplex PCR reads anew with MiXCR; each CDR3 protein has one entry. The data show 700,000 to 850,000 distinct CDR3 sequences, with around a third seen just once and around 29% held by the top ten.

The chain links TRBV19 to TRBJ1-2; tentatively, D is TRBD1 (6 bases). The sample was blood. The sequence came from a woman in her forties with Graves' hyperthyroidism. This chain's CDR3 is CASMEGRGPYGYTF. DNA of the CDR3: TGTGCCAGTATGGAGGGCAGGGGCCCCTATGGCTACACCTTC.